These T cell receptor beta chains were read from a single sample in a study of vaccination and CD4 T cells after COVID-19. TCRdb reprocessed the PCR reads with MiXCR, giving one entry per CDR3 protein. This sample has 15,000 to 20,000 distinct CDR3 sequences; less than 50% occur once, and the top ten carry 5% to 8%. No antigen has been assigned to these receptors. The specimen comprised CD4+ T cells from blood, cultured in vitro, sampled after SARS-CoV-2 vaccination. These TCRs come from a human donor who had recovered from COVID-19. CDR3s include the opening cysteine and the closing phenylalanine or tryptophan.

v_call	j_call	cdr3_aa
TRBV15	TRBJ1-5	CATSRDNTGGPQHF
TRBV4-1	TRBJ1-1	CASSQNKDGSSWGTEAFF
TRBV7-2	TRBJ2-7	CASSSGQGRYEQYF
TRBV7-9	TRBJ2-3	CASSLRAGVVTDTQYF
TRBV24-1	TRBJ2-1	CATRDTGTSGIYEQFF
TRBV20-1	TRBJ1-1	CSAFTGDYTEAFF
TRBV30	TRBJ1-2	CAWNRAYGYTF
TRBV4-1	TRBJ1-4	CASSQELNRAGREKLFF
TRBV6-9	TRBJ2-7	CASSNPMSGSFYEQYF
TRBV10-3	TRBJ2-5	CAISEQKRGETQYF
TRBV7-9	TRBJ2-2	CASTNPGVIDTGELFF
TRBV20-1	TRBJ2-5	CSAEQSSQETQYF
TRBV11-1	TRBJ2-7	CASSSRDRGYYEQYF
TRBV20-1	TRBJ1-5	CSAPGEPAQHF
TRBV20-1	TRBJ1-2	CSARDYTNYGYTF
TRBV6-1	TRBJ2-2	CASTLGHMNTGELFF
TRBV20-1	TRBJ2-7	CSAGTTGGSFSYEQYF
TRBV28	TRBJ2-7	CASGGLNYEQYF
TRBV7-2	TRBJ1-1	CASRGSTNTEAFF
TRBV7-8	TRBJ2-2	CASSFASGPTGELFF
TRBV20-1	TRBJ2-6	CSARDLGGFAGGANVLTF
TRBV4-3	TRBJ1-5	CASSQDDGGPQPQHF
TRBV7-8	TRBJ2-7	CASSLRDASYEQYF
TRBV20-1	TRBJ1-6	CSAPLSGTPDSPLHF
TRBV7-7	TRBJ1-4	CASSLRQSANEKLFF
TRBV7-4	TRBJ1-1	CASSLRDPGDMNTEAFF
TRBV7-3	TRBJ2-1	CASSLTDDNYNEQFF
TRBV10-3	TRBJ1-1	CAIREWDRGNTEAFF
TRBV28	TRBJ2-6	CASKAGQSAGANVLTF
TRBV2	TRBJ2-1	CASSEGVAGGPYNEQFF
TRBV20-1	TRBJ1-2	CSGDRTNYGYTF
TRBV7-9	TRBJ2-1	CASSLDRAQGGINNEQFF
TRBV19	TRBJ1-4	CASSTTATNEKLFF
TRBV2	TRBJ2-3	CASSDRTYTDTQYF
TRBV12-3/TRBV12-4	TRBJ1-1	CASSSGTGEGAFF
TRBV5-4	TRBJ2-5	CASSVDSAAQYF
TRBV6-2/TRBV6-3	TRBJ2-1	CASSPRTSGYNEQFF
TRBV7-2	TRBJ2-1	CASRLEREQFF
TRBV6-1	TRBJ1-1	CASSEGFIGAFF
TRBV28	TRBJ1-5	CASSHPSGDGQPQHF
TRBV20-1	TRBJ1-5	CSATTGGYSNQPQHF
TRBV5-1	TRBJ1-3	CASSPGEFSGNTIYF
TRBV7-9	TRBJ1-6	CASSLAAGVGSPLHF
TRBV18	TRBJ2-7	CASSPGTVYEQYF
TRBV10-3	TRBJ2-2	CAISPGRDTGELFF